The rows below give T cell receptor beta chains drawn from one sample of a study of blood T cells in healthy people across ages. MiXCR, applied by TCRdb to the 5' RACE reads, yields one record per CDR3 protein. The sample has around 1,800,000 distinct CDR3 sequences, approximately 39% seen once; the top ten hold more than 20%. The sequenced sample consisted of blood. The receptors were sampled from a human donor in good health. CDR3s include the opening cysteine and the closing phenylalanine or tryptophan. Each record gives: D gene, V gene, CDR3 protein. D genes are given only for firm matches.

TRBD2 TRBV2 CAGRASGSSYNEQFF
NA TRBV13 CASSLSLRTFTKTYTQYF
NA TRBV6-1 CASSEAGTYNEQFF
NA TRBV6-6 CASSYSKRGTRLDEQFF
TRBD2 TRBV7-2 CASSLDGGETQFF
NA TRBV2 CASSDRRDQPQHF
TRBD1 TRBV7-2 CASSLVYRGHGYTF
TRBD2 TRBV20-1 CSARAGGSSKFF
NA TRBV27 CASSYSAIQEGYTF
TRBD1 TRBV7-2 CASSWRQGSYGYTF
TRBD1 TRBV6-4 CASSEFLGQGEETQYF
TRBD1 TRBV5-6 CASSYMRTGGIEQYF
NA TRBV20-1 CSAITGNLNTEAFF
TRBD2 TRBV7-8 CASSPGTRSNEQFF
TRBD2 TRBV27 CASRYSGQETQFF
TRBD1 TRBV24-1 CATSDYPGQTYNEQFF
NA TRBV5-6 CASSSIRGSPNQPQHF
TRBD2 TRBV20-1 CSARVPSGGFYEQYF
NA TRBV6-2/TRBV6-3 CASSYESNNEQFF
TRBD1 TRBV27 CASSFTGESLHF
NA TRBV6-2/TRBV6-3 CASRKQGGGTGELFF
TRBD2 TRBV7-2 CASSPQLAGGLWETQYF
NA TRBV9 CASSVQVGGADTQYF
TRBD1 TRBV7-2 CASSSATGGHGYTF
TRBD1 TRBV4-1 CASSHGTVDGYTF
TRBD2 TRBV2 CASSDLGSGDYNEQFF
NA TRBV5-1 CASSGVQPQHF
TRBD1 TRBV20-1 CSARPFGRGQQETQYF
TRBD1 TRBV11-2 CASSLVLAEQGAYNEQFF
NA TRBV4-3 CASSQDLNRRYGYTF
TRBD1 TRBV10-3 CAISADRAGRYGYTF
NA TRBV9 CASSVNWGGTEAFF
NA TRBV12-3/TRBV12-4 CASSLEDSYGYTF
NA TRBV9 CASSVGPAGTEAFF
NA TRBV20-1 CSASRGALYEQYF